These 18 T cell receptor beta chains were all obtained from the same sample, sequenced in a study of blood T cells in healthy people across ages. For the second PCR, which ran for roughly 6 to 12 cycles, a sample-barcoded 5' primer and a J-beta primer mix were used. A single record per CDR3 protein comes from TCRdb applying MiXCR to the 5' RACE reads. Among about 640,000 distinct CDR3 sequences, 58% were seen once, and the ten largest hold 30% to 45%. The sequenced material came from blood. The origin of the receptors is a man aged 60-69 years in good health.

The chain is built from TRBV7-9 and TRBJ1-2; maybe TRBD1 (5 bases). Germline-derived CDR1 and CDR2 are SEHNR and FQNEAQ (reference sequence). The V end lost 5 bases, the J end lost 8 bases, and 12 bases lay between the germline ends. This CDR3 is built from 12 residues. CDR3 sequence (DNA): TGTGCCAGCAGCCGGGGCCCGCGAGGCTACACCTTC. Protein: CASSRGPRGYTF.

The chain uses TRBV7-2 and TRBJ2-7; 14 bases map to TRBD2. Germline CDR1 and CDR2: SGHTA and FQGNSA. There are 16 residues in the CDR3. Germline trimming cut 5 bases from V and 3 bases from J; bases unmatched to any gene: 6. The DNA for the CDR3 is TGTGCCAGCAGCAAGGGACTAGCGGGGGAGCTCTACGAGCAGTACTTC. It yields the protein CASSKGLAGELYEQYF.

This clonotype was counted only a few times. The chain is built from TRBV6-5 and TRBJ2-1; D might be TRBD1 or TRBD2, each matching 5 bases. Per the germline V gene, CDR1 is MNHEY and CDR2 is SVGAGI. The CDR3 is made up of 16 amino acids. The ends were cut back, 5 bases at V and 4 bases at J, with 18 bases in the middle. CDR3 nucleotide sequence: TGTGCCAGCAGTACAGGACTTATTACCCCTTACAATGAGCAGTTCTTC. It encodes CASSTGLITPYNEQFF.

This clonotype was counted a few times. The chain links TRBV20-1 to TRBJ2-5, with 8 nucleotides matching TRBD2. The CDR3 loop spans 14 amino acids. From germline, CDR1 is DFQATT and CDR2 SNEGSKA (reference sequence). With 3 bases clipped from V and 5 bases from J, the junction kept 8 bases outside the gene matches. CDR3 sequence: CSARFGLAQETQYF. CDR3 in DNA: TGCAGTGCTAGGTTCGGACTAGCCCAGGAGACCCAGTACTTC.

This clonotype was picked up a small number of times. The V and J genes are TRBV6-2 or TRBV6-3 and TRBJ2-7; D might be TRBD1 or TRBD2, each matching 5 bases. CDR1 and CDR2 (germline): MNHEY, SVGEGT. This CDR3 contains 13 residues. V was shortened by 6 bases and J by 3 bases, with 12 bases between the two germline ends. The CDR3 region is CASSRDRFYEQYF. The DNA for the CDR3 is TGTGCCAGCAGCCGGGACCGGTTCTACGAGCAGTACTTC.

This clonotype occurred a few times. The chain uses TRBV20-1 and TRBJ2-5; 9 nucleotides agree with TRBD1. The tail of the sequence fits TRBJ2-7 better, so the J call may be wrong. Germline CDR1 and CDR2: DFQATT and SNEGSKA (reference sequence). The CDR3 covers 15 residues. The CDR3 spells CSAPAPGQGTYEQYF. Written as DNA, the CDR3 is TGCAGTGCTCCAGCACCGGGACAGGGAACCTACGAGCAGTACTTC.

The chain employs TRBV6-2 or TRBV6-3 and TRBJ1-5; D gene ambiguous. The ends were cut back, 5 bases at V and 7 bases at J, with 12 bases in the middle. Germline V gene data show CDR1 as MNHEY and CDR2 as SVGEGT. This CDR3 contains 13 residues. CDR3 in amino acids: CASSDALDQPQHF. The CDR3 nucleotides read TGTGCCAGCAGTGACGCCCTTGACCAGCCCCAGCATTTT.

Concerning this clonotype itself: This may be a read error: a much more frequent sequence differs by one nucleotide. The rearrangement links TRBV28 to TRBJ2-5; TRBD1 might be the D (6 bases). The V gene lost 6 bases and the J gene lost 1 base, with 12 bases spanning the gap. The V gene's germline CDR1 is MDHEN and CDR2 SYDVKM. This CDR3 is 14 amino acids long. This CDR3 reads CASSIQQGQETQYF. The CDR3 DNA reads as TGTGCCAGCAGCATTCAACAGGGCCAAGAGACCCAGTACTTC. The full variable domain, its missing parts supplied by reference TRBV28 and TRBJ2-5, is DVKVTQSSRYLVKRTGEKVFLECVQDMDHENMFWYRQDPGLGLRLIYFSYDVKMKEKGDIPEGYSVSREKKERFSLILESASTNQTSMYLCASSIQQGQETQYFGPGTRLLVL.

J is TRBJ2-3 and V is TRBV6-1, with 9 bases that match TRBD1. V lost 6 bases to trimming and J lost 3 bases; unmatched junction nucleotides: 7. The CDR3 totals 15 residues. Germline V gives CDR1 MNHNS, CDR2 SASEGT. CDR3 sequence: CASRAGTGNTDTQYF. CDR3 in DNA: TGTGCCAGCAGAGCCGGGACAGGGAATACAGATACGCAGTATTTT.

The rearrangement joins TRBV7-8 to TRBJ1-2; no reliable D call. The CDR3 is made up of 13 amino acids. V shed 3 bases and J shed 7 bases, with 12 bases lying between them. Germline loops: CDR1 SGHVS, CDR2 FQNEAQ. In DNA form, the CDR3 reads TGTGCCAGCAGCTTCGACCCGGGTGGTGGCTACACCTTC. Amino acid sequence: CASSFDPGGGYTF.

In its sample, this clonotype was seen a few times. The chain uses TRBV27 and TRBJ1-2; no reliable D call. With 2 bases removed from V and 2 bases from J, the gap between germline ends came to 9 bases. CDR1 and CDR2 (germline): MNHEY, SMNVEV (reference sequence). The length of the CDR3 is 14 residues. CDR3 in DNA: TGTGCCAGCAGTTTAAGTCGGCAGAACTATGGCTACACCTTC. Its protein product is CASSLSRQNYGYTF.

This rearrangement joins TRBV4-1 to TRBJ2-5; D not resolved. Germline V gene sequence: CDR1 MGHRA, CDR2 YSYEKL. The CDR3 covers 15 residues. Trimming took off 0 bases at V and 2 bases at J, with 10 bases between the two ends. CDR3 amino acids: CASSQERVGQETQYF. The CDR3, as DNA: TGCGCCAGCAGCCAAGAACGGGTGGGGCAAGAGACCCAGTACTTC.

J is TRBJ2-2 and V is TRBV10-3; D is undetermined. Germline CDR1 ENHRY, CDR2 SYGVKD. CDR3 length equals 12 residues. The germline V and J ends were trimmed by 3 bases and 10 bases, with 9 bases remaining between them. CDR3 DNA: TGTGCCATCAGTGACAAGGGTATGGAGCTGTTTTTT. It specifies CAISDKGMELFF.

This clonotype has only a few counts. This chain joins TRBV3-1 and TRBJ2-4, with a weak D call TRBD1 (6 bases). The CDR3 spans 14 residues. V lost 1 base to trimming and J lost 7 bases, with 11 bases between them. Germline loops: CDR1 LGHDT, CDR2 YNNKEL (reference sequence). CDR3 sequence: CASSQGGPGNIQYF. CDR3 nucleotide sequence: TGTGCCAGCAGCCAAGGGGGGCCGGGGAACATTCAGTACTTC. Full variable domain (outside the CDR3, taken from reference TRBV3-1 and TRBJ2-4): DTAVSQTPKYLVTQMGNDKSIKCEQNLGHDTMYWYKQDSKKFLKIMFSYNNKELIINETVPNRFSPKSPDKAHLNLHINSLELGDSAVYFCASSQGGPGNIQYFGAGTRLSVL.

The gene calls are TRBV27 and TRBJ2-4; 7 bases line up with TRBD2. The end of the DNA aligns better with TRBJ2-7, so the J call may be wrong. This CDR3 region has 15 residues. From germline, CDR1 is MNHEY and CDR2 SMNVEV (reference sequence). The CDR3 reads CASSLGGTTLYEQYF. Here the CDR3 DNA reads TGTGCCAGCAGTTTGGGAGGGACTACCCTTTACGAGCAGTACTTC.

The chain has TRBV15 and TRBJ1-1, with 7 bases matching TRBD1. Germline V lookup: CDR1 LNHNV, CDR2 YYDKDF (reference sequence). CDR3 length: 15 amino acids. V lost 3 bases, J lost 4 bases, and 8 bases stayed unmatched. The CDR3 region has the DNA TGTGCCACCAGCAGGCGACAGGGTAGGGGCACTGAAGCTTTCTTT. Translation: CATSRRQGRGTEAFF.

The rearrangement uses TRBV7-2 and TRBJ2-5, with D hard to call. V lost 4 bases and J lost 5, with 14 bases in between. The germline V gene has CDR1 SGHTA and CDR2 FQGNSA. The CDR3 is 14 amino acids. CDR3 coding DNA: TGTGCCAGCAGCTGGGGTTATCCCCCCGAGACCCAGTACTTC. Encoded protein: CASSWGYPPETQYF.

This chain joins TRBV9 and TRBJ1-2, with D maybe TRBD1 (5 bases). The length of the CDR3 is 16 residues. From germline, CDR1 is SGDLS and CDR2 YYNGEE. Trimming cost V 0 bases and J 8 bases, with 20 bases left between them. CDR3 sequence (DNA): TGTGCCAGCAGCGTAGAAGGAGGCAGGGATATTTCCGGCTACACCTTC. It encodes CASSVEGGRDISGYTF.